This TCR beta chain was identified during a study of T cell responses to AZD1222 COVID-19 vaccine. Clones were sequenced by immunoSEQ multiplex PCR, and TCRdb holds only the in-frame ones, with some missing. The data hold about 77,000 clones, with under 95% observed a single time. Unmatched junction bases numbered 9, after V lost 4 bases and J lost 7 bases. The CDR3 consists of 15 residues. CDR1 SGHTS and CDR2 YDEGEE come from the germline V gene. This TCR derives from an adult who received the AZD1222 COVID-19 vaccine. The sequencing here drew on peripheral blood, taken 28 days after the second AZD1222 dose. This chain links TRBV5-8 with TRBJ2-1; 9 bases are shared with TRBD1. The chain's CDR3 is CASSPGQGLNNEQFF. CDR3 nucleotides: TGTGCCAGCAGCCCGGGACAGGGTTTGAATAATGAGCAGTTCTTC.